Reported below is one T cell receptor beta chain. The CDR3 totals 14 residues. In germline, CDR1 is MNHEY, CDR2 SVGAGI. Germline trimming cut 5 bases from V and 3 bases from J; bases unmatched to any gene: 6. The source of the sample is a study of blood T cells in healthy people across ages. A J-beta primer mix and a sample-barcoded 5' primer were used in a second PCR of roughly 7 to 12 cycles. TCRdb re-called the 5' RACE reads with MiXCR, one entry per CDR3 protein. The sample shows 580,000 or so distinct CDR3 sequences, roughly 48% of them seen only once. The chain uses TRBV6-5 and TRBJ2-5; 7 bases map to TRBD2. The sequenced sample consisted of blood. The sequence came from a man at least 80 years old in good health. For the CDR3, the DNA is TGTGCCAGCAGTCCCCCCCGGGGGGAAGAGACCCAGTACTTC. Its protein product is CASSPPRGEETQYF.